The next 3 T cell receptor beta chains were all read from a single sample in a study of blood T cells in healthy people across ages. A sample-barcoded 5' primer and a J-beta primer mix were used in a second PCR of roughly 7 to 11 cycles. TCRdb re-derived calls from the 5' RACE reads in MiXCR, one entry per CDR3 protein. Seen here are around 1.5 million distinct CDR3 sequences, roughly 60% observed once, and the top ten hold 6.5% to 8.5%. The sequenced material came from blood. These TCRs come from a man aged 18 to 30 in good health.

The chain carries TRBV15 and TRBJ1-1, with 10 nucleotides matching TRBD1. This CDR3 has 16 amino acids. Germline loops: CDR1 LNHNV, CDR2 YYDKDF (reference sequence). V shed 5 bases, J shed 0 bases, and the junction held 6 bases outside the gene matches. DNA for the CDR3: TGTGCCACCAGCTCGGGACAGGGGAGGGTGAACACTGAAGCTTTCTTT. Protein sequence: CATSSGQGRVNTEAFF.

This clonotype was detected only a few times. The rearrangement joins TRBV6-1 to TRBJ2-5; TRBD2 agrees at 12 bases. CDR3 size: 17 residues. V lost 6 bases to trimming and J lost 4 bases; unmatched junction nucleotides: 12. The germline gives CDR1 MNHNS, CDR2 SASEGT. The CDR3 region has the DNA TGTGCCAGCAGCCCGACTAGCGGGGGAGGTAGAGGAGAGACCCAGTACTTC. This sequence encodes CASSPTSGGGRGETQYF.

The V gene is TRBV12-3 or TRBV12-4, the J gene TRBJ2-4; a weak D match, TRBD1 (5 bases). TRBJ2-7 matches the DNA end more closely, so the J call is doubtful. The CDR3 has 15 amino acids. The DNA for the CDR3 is TGTGCCAGCAGTTTAAGGTCAGGGTATCTCTACGAGCAGTACTTC. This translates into CASSLRSGYLYEQYF.